Sequencing of this T cell receptor (beta chain) was carried out in a study of cytomegalovirus exposure and HLA in healthy donors. PCR amplification relied on 60 Vbeta primers (plus 13 Jbeta primers). Measured with immunoSEQ multiplex PCR; TCRdb has only the in-frame clones, and not every one. The data contain 200,000 to 250,000 clones, approximately 83% of them seen just once; the ten biggest clones take up more than 0.6%. The sequence came from a boy younger than 10 in good health and CMV-seronegative. Sequencing was performed on PBMCs.

The CDR3 spells CASSPPSGRADATQYF. CDR3 coding DNA: TGTGCCAGCAGTCCCCCTAGCGGGAGGGCCGATGCGACCCAGTACTTC. V usage is TRBV27 and J usage is TRBJ2-5, with 12 bases identical to TRBD2. Losses at the gene ends were 5 bases for V and 7 bases for J; bases not matched to a gene: 11. CDR3 length equals 16 residues. Per germline, CDR1 MNHEY and CDR2 SMNVEV (reference sequence).